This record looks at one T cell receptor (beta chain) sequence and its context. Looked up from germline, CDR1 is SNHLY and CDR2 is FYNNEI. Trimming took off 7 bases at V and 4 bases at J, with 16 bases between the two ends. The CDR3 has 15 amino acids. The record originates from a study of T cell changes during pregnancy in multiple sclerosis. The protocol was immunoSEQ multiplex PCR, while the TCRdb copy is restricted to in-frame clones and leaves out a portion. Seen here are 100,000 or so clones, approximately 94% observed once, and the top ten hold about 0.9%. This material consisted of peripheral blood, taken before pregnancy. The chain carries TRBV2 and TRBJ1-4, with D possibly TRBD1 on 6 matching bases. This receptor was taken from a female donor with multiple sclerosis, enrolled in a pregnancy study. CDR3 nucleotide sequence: TGTGCCAGCATTTACAGGGCCCTGGGTAATGAAAAACTGTTTTTT. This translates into CASIYRALGNEKLFF.